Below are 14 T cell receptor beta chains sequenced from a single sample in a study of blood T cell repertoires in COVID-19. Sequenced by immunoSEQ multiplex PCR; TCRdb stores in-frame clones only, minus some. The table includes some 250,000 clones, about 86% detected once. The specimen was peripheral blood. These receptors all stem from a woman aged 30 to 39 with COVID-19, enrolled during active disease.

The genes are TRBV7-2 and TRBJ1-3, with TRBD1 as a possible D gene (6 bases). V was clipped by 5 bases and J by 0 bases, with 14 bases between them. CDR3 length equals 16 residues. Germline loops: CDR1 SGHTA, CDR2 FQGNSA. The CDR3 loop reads CASSPQGEISGNTIYF. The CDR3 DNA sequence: TGTGCCAGCAGCCCACAGGGTGAGATCTCTGGAAACACCATATATTTT.

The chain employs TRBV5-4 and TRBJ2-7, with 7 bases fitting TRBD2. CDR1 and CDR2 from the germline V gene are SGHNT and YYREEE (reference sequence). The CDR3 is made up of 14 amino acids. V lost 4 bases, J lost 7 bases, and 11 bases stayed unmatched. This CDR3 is CASSPGLELWEQYF. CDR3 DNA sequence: TGTGCCAGCAGCCCCGGACTAGAGTTGTGGGAGCAGTACTTC.

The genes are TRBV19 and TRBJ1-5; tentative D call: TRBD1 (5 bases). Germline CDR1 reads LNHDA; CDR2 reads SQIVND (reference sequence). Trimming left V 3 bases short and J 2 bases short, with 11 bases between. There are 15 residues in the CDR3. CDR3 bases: TGTGCCAGTAGTATCCTCCTCAGGGGCAATCAGCCCCAGCATTTT. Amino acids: CASSILLRGNQPQHF.

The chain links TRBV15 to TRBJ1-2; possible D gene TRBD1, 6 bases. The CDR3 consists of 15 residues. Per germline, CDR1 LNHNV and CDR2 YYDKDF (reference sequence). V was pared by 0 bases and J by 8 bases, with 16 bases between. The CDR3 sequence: CATSRDRLGRGGYTF. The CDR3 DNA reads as TGTGCCACCAGCAGAGATCGTTTAGGCAGGGGAGGCTACACCTTC.

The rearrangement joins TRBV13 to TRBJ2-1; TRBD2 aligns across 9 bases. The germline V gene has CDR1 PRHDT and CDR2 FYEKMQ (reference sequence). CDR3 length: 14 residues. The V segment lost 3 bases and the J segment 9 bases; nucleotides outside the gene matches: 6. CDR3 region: CASSFGGGAREQFF. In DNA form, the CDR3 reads TGTGCCAGCAGCTTTGGCGGGGGGGCGCGTGAGCAGTTCTTC. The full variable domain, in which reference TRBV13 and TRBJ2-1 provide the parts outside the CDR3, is AAGVIQSPRHLIKEKRETATLKCYPIPRHDTVYWYQQGPGQDPQFLISFYEKMQSDKGSIPDRFSAQQFSDYHSELNMSSLELGDSALYFCASSFGGGAREQFFGPGTRLTVL.

CDR3 loop: CASSHAVPQDPYGYTF. The CDR3 nucleotides are TGCGCCAGCAGCCACGCGGTACCACAGGATCCCTATGGCTACACCTTC. This chain connects TRBV4-1 to TRBJ1-2, with D maybe TRBD1 (5 bases). The CDR3 loop spans 16 amino acids. The germline V gene has CDR1 MGHRA and CDR2 YSYEKL. V was trimmed by 3 bases and J by 4 bases, leaving 18 bases between them.

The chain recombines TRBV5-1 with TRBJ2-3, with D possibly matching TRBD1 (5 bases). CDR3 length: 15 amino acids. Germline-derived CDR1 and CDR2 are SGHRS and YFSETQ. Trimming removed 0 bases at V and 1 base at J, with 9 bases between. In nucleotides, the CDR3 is TGCGCCAGCAGCTTGGCAGGGCTGGGCACAGATACGCAGTATTTT. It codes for CASSLAGLGTDTQYF. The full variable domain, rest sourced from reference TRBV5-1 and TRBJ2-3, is KAGVTQTPRYLIKTRGQQVTLSCSPISGHRSVSWYQQTPGQGLQFLFEYFSETQRNKGNFPGRFSGRQFSNSRSEMNVSTLELGDSALYLCASSLAGLGTDTQYFGPGTRLTVL.

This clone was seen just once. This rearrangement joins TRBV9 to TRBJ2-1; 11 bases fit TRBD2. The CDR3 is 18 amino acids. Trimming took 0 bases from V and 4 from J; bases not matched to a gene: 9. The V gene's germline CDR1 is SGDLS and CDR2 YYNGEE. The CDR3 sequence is CASSVDELAGGYYNEQFF. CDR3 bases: TGTGCCAGCAGCGTAGACGAATTAGCGGGGGGGTATTACAATGAGCAGTTCTTC.

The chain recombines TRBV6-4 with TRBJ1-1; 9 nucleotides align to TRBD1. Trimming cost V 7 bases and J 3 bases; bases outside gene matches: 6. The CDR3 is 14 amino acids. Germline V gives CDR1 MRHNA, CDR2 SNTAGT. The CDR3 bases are TGTGCCAGCACAATGGGACAGGGAGACACTGAAGCTTTCTTT. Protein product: CASTMGQGDTEAFF.

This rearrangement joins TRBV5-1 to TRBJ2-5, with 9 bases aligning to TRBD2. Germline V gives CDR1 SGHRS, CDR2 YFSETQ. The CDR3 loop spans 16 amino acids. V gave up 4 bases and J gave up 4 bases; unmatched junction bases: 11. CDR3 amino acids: CASSAGLAPMGETQYF. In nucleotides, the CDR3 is TGCGCCAGCAGCGCGGGACTAGCCCCCATGGGAGAGACCCAGTACTTC.

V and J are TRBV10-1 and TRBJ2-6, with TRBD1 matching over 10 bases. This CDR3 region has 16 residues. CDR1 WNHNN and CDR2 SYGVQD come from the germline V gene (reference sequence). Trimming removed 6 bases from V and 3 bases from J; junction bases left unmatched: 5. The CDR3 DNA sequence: TGCGCCAGCAGCCCGGACAGGGGGGATGGGGCCAACGTCCTGACTTTC. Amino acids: CASSPDRGDGANVLTF.

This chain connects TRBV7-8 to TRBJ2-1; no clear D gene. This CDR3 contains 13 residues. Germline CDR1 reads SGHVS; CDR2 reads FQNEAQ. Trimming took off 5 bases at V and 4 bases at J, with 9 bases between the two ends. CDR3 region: CASSPKLYNEQFF. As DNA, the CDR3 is TGTGCCAGCAGCCCTAAATTATACAATGAGCAGTTCTTC. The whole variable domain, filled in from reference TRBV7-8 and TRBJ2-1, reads GAGVSQSPRYKVAKRGQDVALRCDPISGHVSLFWYQQALGQGPEFLTYFQNEAQLDKSGLPSDRFFAERPEGSVSTLKIQRTQQEDSAVYLCASSPKLYNEQFFGPGTRLTVL.

The CDR3 DNA reads TGTGCCAGCAGCCCTCGACTAGGGAACACCGGGGAGCTGTTTTTT. Translation: CASSPRLGNTGELFF. The chain recombines TRBV11-2 with TRBJ2-2; D perhaps matches TRBD2 (6 bases). The CDR3 extends over 15 amino acids. The V gene lost 5 bases and the J gene lost 1 base, with 11 bases spanning the gap. Germline loops: CDR1 SGHAT, CDR2 FQNNGV.

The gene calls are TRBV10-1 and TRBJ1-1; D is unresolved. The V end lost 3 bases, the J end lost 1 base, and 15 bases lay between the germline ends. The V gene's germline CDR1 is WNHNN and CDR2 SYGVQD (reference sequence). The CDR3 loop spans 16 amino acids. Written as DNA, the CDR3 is TGCGCCAGCAGTGAACCAGCCGGGGTAGGGAACACTGAAGCTTTCTTT. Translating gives CASSEPAGVGNTEAFF.